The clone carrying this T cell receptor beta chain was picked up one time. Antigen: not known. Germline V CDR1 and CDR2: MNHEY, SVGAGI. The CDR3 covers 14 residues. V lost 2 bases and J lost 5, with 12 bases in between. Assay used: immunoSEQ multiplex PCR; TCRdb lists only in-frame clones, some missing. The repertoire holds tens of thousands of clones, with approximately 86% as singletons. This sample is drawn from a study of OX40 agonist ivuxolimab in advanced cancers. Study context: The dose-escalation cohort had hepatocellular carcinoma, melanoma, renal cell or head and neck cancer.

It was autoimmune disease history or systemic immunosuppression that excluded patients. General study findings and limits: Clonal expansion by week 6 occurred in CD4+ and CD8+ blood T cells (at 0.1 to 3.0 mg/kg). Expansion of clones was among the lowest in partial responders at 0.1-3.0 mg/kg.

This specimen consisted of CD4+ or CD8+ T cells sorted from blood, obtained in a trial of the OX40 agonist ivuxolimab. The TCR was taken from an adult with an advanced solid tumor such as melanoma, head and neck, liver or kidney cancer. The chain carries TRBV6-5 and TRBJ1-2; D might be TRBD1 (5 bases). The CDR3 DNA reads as TGTGCCAGCAGTTACCCGGGGCAGGGTTATGGCTACACCTTC. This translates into CASSYPGQGYGYTF.